A single sample is the source of the 32 T cell receptor beta chains below, sequenced in a study of blood T cell repertoires in COVID-19. The repertoire was sequenced with immunoSEQ multiplex PCR; TCRdb's copy has only in-frame clones and lacks some. The repertoire includes about 73,000 clones, over 80% of them detected once, and approximately 2.5% sits in the top ten. The sequenced material came from peripheral blood. The receptors originated from an elderly man with active or convalescent COVID-19.

J is TRBJ2-5 and V is TRBV5-1; 7 positions agree with TRBD2. There are 15 residues in the CDR3. Germline V CDR1 and CDR2: SGHRS, YFSETQ. Germline trimming cut 4 bases from V and 7 bases from J; bases unmatched to any gene: 13. CDR3 amino acids: CASSPGGGQRGTQYF. The CDR3 DNA reads TGCGCCAGCAGCCCGGGGGGAGGTCAGAGAGGGACCCAGTACTTC.

V is TRBV5-1 and J is TRBJ1-4, with D possibly matching TRBD1 (5 bases). Trimming pared 1 base from V and 5 bases from J, leaving 12 bases between. Germline CDR1 reads SGHRS; CDR2 reads YFSETQ. The CDR3 extends over 15 amino acids. CDR3 sequence: CASSLRAGSNEKLFF. For the CDR3, the DNA is TGCGCCAGCAGCTTGCGCGCAGGGTCGAATGAAAAACTGTTTTTT.

V and J are TRBV5-4 and TRBJ1-2; 9 nucleotides line up with TRBD1. The germline V gene encodes CDR1 SGHNT and CDR2 YYREEE (reference sequence). The CDR3 is 15 amino acids. J was trimmed by 3 bases and V by 0 bases; bases with no gene match: 3. The DNA for the CDR3 is TGTGCCAGCAGCTTGGCCACAGGGGGCTACTATGGCTACACCTTC. Protein: CASSLATGGYYGYTF. The whole variable domain, remainder taken from reference TRBV5-4 and TRBJ1-2, is ETGVTQSPTHLIKTRGQQVTLRCSSQSGHNTVSWYQQALGQGPQFIFQYYREEENGRGNFPPRFSGLQFPNYSSELNVNALELDDSALYLCASSLATGGYYGYTFGSGTRLTVV.

V and J are TRBV12-3 or TRBV12-4 and TRBJ2-2; D unclear. The V end was cut by 5 bases, the J end by 7 bases, with 8 bases between. This CDR3 has 12 residues. This CDR3 reads CASSRSFGELFF. The CDR3 nucleotides are TGTGCCAGCAGTCGTAGCTTCGGGGAGCTGTTTTTT.

The rearrangement joins TRBV2 to TRBJ1-5; the D gene is possibly TRBD1 (5 bases). The CDR3 is 15 residues long. V shed 5 bases and J shed 3 bases, with 14 bases lying between them. Germline values: CDR1 SNHLY, CDR2 FYNNEI. Written as DNA, the CDR3 is TGTGCCAGCAGTCCAGGGATGAGGATCAATCAGCCCCAGCATTTT. Its protein product is CASSPGMRINQPQHF.

The chain recombines TRBV4-2 with TRBJ2-1; TRBD2 might be the D (6 bases). The V gene's germline CDR1 is LGHNA and CDR2 YNFKEQ. The germline V and J ends were trimmed by 2 bases and 6 bases, with 17 bases remaining between them. This CDR3 has 16 residues. The CDR3 sequence: CASSQPRGWGVNEQFF. CDR3 bases: TGTGCCAGCAGCCAACCCCGCGGTTGGGGGGTCAATGAGCAGTTCTTC.

The CDR3 coding sequence is TGTGCCAGCAGTCCAGGGGGCGAGTGGGAGACCCAGTACTTC. This codes for CASSPGGEWETQYF. The V gene is TRBV11-2, the J gene TRBJ2-5, with 8 bases that match TRBD1. The CDR3 length is 14 residues. CDR1 SGHAT and CDR2 FQNNGV come from the germline V gene. Trimming took 6 bases from V and 5 from J; bases not matched to a gene: 8.

This chain links TRBV12-3 or TRBV12-4 with TRBJ1-2, with D perhaps TRBD1 (5 bases). The CDR3 runs to 12 residues. Trimming stripped 6 bases from V and 6 bases from J, with 11 bases between. CDR3 DNA: TGTGCCAGCAGCTCTTCAGGGAATGGCTACACCTTC. Residues: CASSSSGNGYTF.

V usage is TRBV5-1 and J usage is TRBJ2-3, with a tentative D call TRBD1 (6 bases). V gave up 0 bases and J gave up 8 bases, with 16 bases separating them. Germline V CDR1 and CDR2: SGHRS, YFSETQ. CDR3 length: 15 residues. The CDR3 sequence: CASSLDPGESSTQYF. CDR3 nucleotide sequence: TGCGCCAGCAGCTTGGATCCAGGGGAATCAAGTACGCAGTATTTT.

V usage is TRBV19 and J usage is TRBJ2-2; unclear D gene. Between the trimmed V and J ends, which lost 3 bases and 1 base, there was a span of 6 bases. The CDR3 is 14 residues long. The V gene's germline CDR1 is LNHDA and CDR2 SQIVND (reference sequence). CDR3 nucleotides: TGTGCCAGTAGTATCCGACAGAACACCGGGGAGCTGTTTTTT. Encoded protein: CASSIRQNTGELFF. The variable domain in full, completed from reference TRBV19 and TRBJ2-2, reads DGGITQSPKYLFRKEGQNVTLSCEQNLNHDAMYWYRQDPGQGLRLIYYSQIVNDFQKGDIAEGYSVSREKKESFPLTVTSAQKNPTAFYLCASSIRQNTGELFFGEGSRLTVL.

The V call is TRBV11-3, the J call TRBJ2-7, with D maybe TRBD1 (5 bases). Trimming took off 1 base at V and 6 bases at J, with 13 bases between the two ends. CDR3 length: 14 residues. The V gene's germline CDR1 is SGHNT and CDR2 YENEEA. CDR3 loop: CASSLVSGSGEQYF. The CDR3, as DNA: TGTGCCAGCAGCTTAGTGTCAGGGTCGGGCGAGCAGTACTTC.

For the CDR3, the DNA is TGTGCCAGCAGCCTTTCGGTTTCGGAGACCCAGTACTTC. This gives the protein CASSLSVSETQYF. This chain joins TRBV11-3 and TRBJ2-5, with D unclear. The CDR3 is made up of 13 amino acids. The germline V gene encodes CDR1 SGHNT and CDR2 YENEEA. Trimming stripped 5 bases from V and 5 bases from J, with 12 bases between.

In this sample, this clone turned up a few times. This chain uses TRBV18 with TRBJ1-2, with TRBD1 matching 9 bases. V lost 3 bases to trimming and J lost 5 bases; unmatched junction nucleotides: 10. Germline CDR1 KGHSH, CDR2 LQKENI. CDR3 length: 16 residues. The CDR3 coding sequence is TGTGCCAGCTCACCCTCTACGGGACAGGGCGCGTATGGCTACACCTTC. This sequence encodes CASSPSTGQGAYGYTF.

The J gene is TRBJ1-2, the V gene TRBV19; 10 positions agree with TRBD1. Germline V CDR1 and CDR2: LNHDA, SQIVND (reference sequence). The CDR3 sequence is 17 residues long. J lost 6 bases, V lost 7 bases, and 17 bases had no gene match. CDR3 sequence reads: CASTPGDRGTLGNGYTF. The DNA of the CDR3 is TGTGCCAGTACCCCTGGGGACAGGGGTACTCTGGGGAATGGCTACACCTTC. Looking up the rest from reference TRBV19 and TRBJ1-2 gives the full variable domain: DGGITQSPKYLFRKEGQNVTLSCEQNLNHDAMYWYRQDPGQGLRLIYYSQIVNDFQKGDIAEGYSVSREKKESFPLTVTSAQKNPTAFYLCASTPGDRGTLGNGYTFGSGTRLTVV.

V and J are TRBV7-2 and TRBJ2-7, with D perhaps matching TRBD2 (7 bases). The germline V gene has CDR1 SGHTA and CDR2 FQGNSA. The CDR3 extends over 15 amino acids. Trimming took 3 bases from V and 3 from J, leaving 15 bases between them. The CDR3 coding sequence is TGTGCCAGCAGCTTTAGGGGGGGGGCTAGCTACGAGCAGTACTTC. As protein: CASSFRGGASYEQYF.

This sequence joins TRBV2 and TRBJ2-3, with D possibly TRBD2 on 5 matching bases. CDR3 length: 13 amino acids. The germline gives CDR1 SNHLY, CDR2 FYNNEI. V lost 6 bases, J lost 3 bases, and 10 bases lay in between. The CDR3: CASSGRGTDTQYF. Here the CDR3 DNA reads TGTGCCAGCAGCGGCCGGGGTACAGATACGCAGTATTTT.

This chain joins TRBV30 and TRBJ2-1; D may be TRBD1 (8 bases). Germline V gives CDR1 GTSNPN, CDR2 SVGIG (reference sequence). The V end was cut by 1 base, the J end by 4 bases, with 14 bases between. The CDR3 is 15 residues long. CDR3 bases: TGTGCCTGGAGTGACAGGGGGGGATTTTACAATGAGCAGTTCTTC. Protein sequence: CAWSDRGGFYNEQFF.

The V call is TRBV5-6, the J call TRBJ2-5, with TRBD2 matching over 9 bases. There are 17 residues in the CDR3. V shed 0 bases and J 5 bases; nucleotides not matched to a gene: 11. Per the germline V gene, CDR1 is SGHDT and CDR2 is YYEEEE. CDR3 DNA: TGTGCCAGCAGCTTGGCCTCTTCGGGACTAGCTGTGGAGACCCAGTACTTC. Protein: CASSLASSGLAVETQYF.

Comments on this clone: The junction and the germline gene differ at one end; a read error may be behind it. J is TRBJ2-7 and V is TRBV7-2, with 9 nucleotides matching TRBD1. The CDR3 is 15 amino acids. Germline values: CDR1 SGHTA, CDR2 FQGNSA. CDR3: CASSLATGGLEEQCF. Written as DNA, the CDR3 is TGTGCCAGCAGCTTAGCAACAGGGGGCCTTGAAGAGCAGTGCTTC. The full variable domain, rest sourced from reference TRBV7-2 and TRBJ2-7, is GAGVSQSPSNKVTEKGKDVELRCDPISGHTALYWYRQSLGQGLEFLIYFQGNSAPDKSGLPSDRFSAERTGGSVSTLTIQRTQQEDSAVYLCASSLATGGLEEQCFGPGTRLTVT.

As to this clone: The same CDR3 arises from other DNA sequences in this sample as well. J is TRBJ2-7 and V is TRBV4-1; maybe TRBD1 (5 bases). The CDR3 runs to 14 residues. Trimming removed 2 bases from V and 0 bases from J, with 8 bases in between. Germline V CDR1 and CDR2: MGHRA, YSYEKL. CDR3 DNA: TGCGCCAGCAGCCAATTCCAGGGCTCCTACGAGCAGTACTTC. It is translated as CASSQFQGSYEQYF.

The V and J genes are TRBV11-2 and TRBJ2-7; 7 bases are shared with TRBD1. Germline V gives CDR1 SGHAT, CDR2 FQNNGV. V dropped 6 bases and J dropped 7; count of bases not matched to a gene: 12. The CDR3 extends over 14 amino acids. CDR3 in DNA: TGTGCCAGCAGTCCACAGGGGAGCCGAATGGAGCAGTACTTC. Its protein product is CASSPQGSRMEQYF. Full variable domain (outside the CDR3, taken from reference TRBV11-2 and TRBJ2-7): EAGVAQSPRYKIIEKRQSVAFWCNPISGHATLYWYQQILGQGPKLLIQFQNNGVVDDSQLPKDRFSAERLKGVDSTLKIQPAKLEDSAVYLCASSPQGSRMEQYFGPGTRLTVT.

The genes are TRBV28 and TRBJ1-3; 7 bases agree with TRBD1. This CDR3 comprises 17 residues. J lost 2 bases, V lost 6 bases, and 13 bases had no gene match. Germline CDR1 MDHEN, CDR2 SYDVKM. Here the CDR3 reads CASRGTTGTTAGNTIYF. For the CDR3, the DNA is TGTGCCAGCAGAGGTACGACAGGGACGACTGCTGGAAACACCATATATTTT.

The chain recombines TRBV27 with TRBJ2-7; D possibly corresponds to TRBD1 (5 bases). Germline CDR1 and CDR2: MNHEY and SMNVEV (reference sequence). V was pared by 5 bases and J by 0 bases, with 17 bases between. The CDR3 extends over 16 amino acids. CDR3 protein: CASSPPTALSSYEQYF. The CDR3 DNA reads TGTGCCAGCAGTCCCCCGACAGCTCTGAGCTCCTACGAGCAGTACTTC.

The sample holds one count of this clone. The chain has TRBV7-8 and TRBJ1-1, with D unresolved. Germline CDR1 is SGHVS and CDR2 is FQNEAQ. There are 15 residues in the CDR3. V dropped 5 bases and J dropped 0 bases, with 13 bases sitting between them. This CDR3 reads CASSTQPGMNTEAFF. CDR3 nucleotides: TGTGCCAGCAGCACCCAGCCGGGGATGAACACTGAAGCTTTCTTT.

The count of this clone is one. A much larger clone lies one base from this, so it may be a read error. Different DNA sequences within this sample yield the same CDR3. The chain combines TRBV5-4 with TRBJ2-3; 12 positions agree with TRBD1. The germline V gene has CDR1 SGHNT and CDR2 YYREEE (reference sequence). Trimming took 3 bases from V and 1 from J; bases not matched to a gene: 0. The CDR3 is 15 amino acids. The CDR3 protein is CASSWDRGRTDTQYF. In DNA form, the CDR3 reads TGTGCCAGCAGCTGGGACAGGGGGCGCACAGATACGCAGTATTTT.

The chain couples TRBV19 to TRBJ1-5; a weak D match, TRBD1 (6 bases). V was cut by 4 bases and J by 4 bases, with 11 bases left in between. The germline V gene has CDR1 LNHDA and CDR2 SQIVND (reference sequence). The CDR3 contains 14 residues. The CDR3 nucleotides read TGTGCCAGTAGTACCACAGGGCCTAATCAGCCCCAGCATTTT. Protein: CASSTTGPNQPQHF.

This rearrangement joins TRBV5-8 to TRBJ2-1, with 10 bases lining up with TRBD1. V shed 4 bases and J 3 bases; nucleotides not matched to a gene: 13. The CDR3 is made up of 18 amino acids. Germline assignment: CDR1 SGHTS and CDR2 YDEGEE. The CDR3 coding sequence is TGTGCCAGCAGCAAGGCCTTCGTTGGGACAGGGGTCTACAATGAGCAGTTCTTC. Residues: CASSKAFVGTGVYNEQFF.

The genes are TRBV30 and TRBJ1-6; D not resolved. Germline V gene sequence: CDR1 GTSNPN, CDR2 SVGIG (reference sequence). The CDR3 totals 15 residues. V lost 4 bases to trimming and J lost 5 bases, with 15 bases between them. The CDR3 sequence: CAWTRTQLDNSPLHF. CDR3 coding DNA: TGTGCCTGGACTCGGACCCAACTAGATAATTCACCCCTCCACTTT.

V usage is TRBV5-1 and J usage is TRBJ1-6; 8 nucleotides line up with TRBD1. This CDR3 is built from 19 residues. Per germline, CDR1 SGHRS and CDR2 YFSETQ. The V segment lost 3 bases and the J segment 0 bases; nucleotides outside the gene matches: 11. CDR3 sequence reads: CASSSGGRGQSSYNSPLHF. DNA of the CDR3: TGCGCCAGCAGCTCTGGAGGCAGGGGGCAGAGCTCCTATAATTCACCCCTCCACTTT.

CDR3 residues: CSVEGLAGGWQFF. The CDR3 DNA sequence: TGCAGCGTTGAGGGACTAGCGGGAGGCTGGCAGTTCTTC. The rearrangement links TRBV29-1 to TRBJ2-1, with TRBD2 matching over 15 bases. V lost 3 bases to trimming and J lost 12 bases; unmatched junction nucleotides: 3. This CDR3 contains 13 residues. CDR1 and CDR2 from the germline V gene are SQVTM and ANQGSEA.

The CDR3 reads CASRRQTGGFGYTF. CDR3 nucleotides: TGTGCCAGCAGGAGACAGACCGGCGGTTTTGGCTACACCTTC. The chain links TRBV2 to TRBJ1-2, with D possibly matching TRBD1 (5 bases). From germline, CDR1 is SNHLY and CDR2 FYNNEI. Trimming took off 6 bases at V and 7 bases at J, with 18 bases between the two ends. The CDR3 runs 14 residues.

The chain carries TRBV7-2 and TRBJ2-7, with a weak D call TRBD2 (5 bases). The germline V and J ends were trimmed by 3 bases and 4 bases, with 13 bases remaining between them. This CDR3 comprises 14 residues. Germline V gene lookup returns CDR1 SGHTA and CDR2 FQGNSA. The DNA of the CDR3 is TGTGCCAGCAGCTTTAAACCAGGACTTTACGAGCAGTACTTC. Translation gives CASSFKPGLYEQYF.